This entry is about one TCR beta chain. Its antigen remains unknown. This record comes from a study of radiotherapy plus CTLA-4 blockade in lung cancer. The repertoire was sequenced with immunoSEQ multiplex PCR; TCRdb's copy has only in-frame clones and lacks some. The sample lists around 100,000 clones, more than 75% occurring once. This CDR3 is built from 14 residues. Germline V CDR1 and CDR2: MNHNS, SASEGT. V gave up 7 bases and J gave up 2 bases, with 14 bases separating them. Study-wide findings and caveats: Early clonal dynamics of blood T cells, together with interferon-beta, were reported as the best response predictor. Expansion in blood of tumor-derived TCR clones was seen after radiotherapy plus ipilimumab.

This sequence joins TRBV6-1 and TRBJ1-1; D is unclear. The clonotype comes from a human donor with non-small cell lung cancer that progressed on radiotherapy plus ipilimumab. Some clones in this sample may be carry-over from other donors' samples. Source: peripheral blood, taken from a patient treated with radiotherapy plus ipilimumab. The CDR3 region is CASTLSEENTEAFF. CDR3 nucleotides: TGTGCCAGCACCCTTAGCGAGGAAAACACTGAAGCTTTCTTT.